What follows is one TCR beta chain and its context. As yet, its antigen is unknown. TCRdb called the RACE reads again in MiXCR, with one record for every CDR3 protein. The data show approximately 50,000 distinct CDR3 sequences, roughly 10% seen once. This sample was taken from a study of human T cells and chemical hapten exposure. Notes on the study in general: In the PT1 data, expanded TCR counts showed a positive correlation with patch test score. Alopecia in all donors means immunity may differ from healthy individuals. DPC sensitization produced no change in TCRs with frequency above 1 in 1000.

CDR3 length: 13 amino acids. Germline V gene data show CDR1 as ENHRY and CDR2 as SYGVKD. Trimming at V came to 4 bases and at J to 5 bases, leaving 2 bases not matched to a gene. Time point in this sample: pre-sensitization, week 0. The sample's treatment: therapeutic diphenylcyclopropenone sensitization with weekly scalp DPC. Unfractionated whole blood yielded total RNA. The chain joins TRBV10-3 to TRBJ1-5, with TRBD1 matching over 7 bases. The sequencing here drew on whole blood, taken in connection with sensitization to the hapten diphenylcyclopropenone (DPC). This clonotype was obtained from a woman between 25 and 40 years old with alopecia areata. Some clones in this sample may be carry-over from other donors' samples. CDR3 coding DNA: TGTGCCATCAGTGGGGACAGCGATCAGCCCCAGCATTTT. The encoded protein is CAISGDSDQPQHF.